The entry that follows covers one TCR beta chain sequence. Researchers secured at least one pre-ART and at least two post-ART PBMC samples from each donor. Specimens held about 0.9-11 million cryopreserved PBMC prior to DNA extraction. This entry is derived from a study of long-term antiretroviral therapy in people with HIV. Trimming removed 0 bases from V and 4 bases from J; junction bases left unmatched: 10. Germline assignment: CDR1 LGHNA and CDR2 YNFKEQ. CDR3 length: 20 residues. The run of the v3.0 immunoSEQ assay was at survey level. Profiling relied on immunoSEQ multiplex PCR, and the TCRdb table lists in-frame clones only, not all of them. The sample holds about 21,000 clones, under 90% seen once.

The receptor's source is a woman aged 50 to 60 with HIV. The J gene is TRBJ2-6, the V gene TRBV4-2; 12 bases are shared with TRBD2. The sample was unsorted PBMCs, taken 1.9 years after starting antiretroviral therapy. The CDR3 is CASSQDVASGGVMGANVLTF. The DNA for the CDR3 is TGTGCCAGCAGCCAAGATGTGGCTAGCGGGGGGGTAATGGGGGCCAACGTCCTGACTTTC.